The T cell receptor beta chain under discussion was sequenced for a study of CD8 T cells in ankylosing spondylitis. This clonotype was observed a few times. TCRdb reanalysed the 5' RACE reads using MiXCR and keeps one entry per CDR3 protein. The table lists some 140,000 distinct CDR3 sequences, approximately 8.4% of them singletons. Trimming stripped 0 bases from V and 0 bases from J, with 15 bases between. Germline V gene lookup returns CDR1 LGHNA and CDR2 YNFKEQ. This CDR3 spans 18 amino acids. The receptor comes from a male donor with ankylosing spondylitis. Sequenced input: synovial fluid, either unsorted or a sorted T cell fraction (not recorded which). This chain connects TRBV4-2 to TRBJ1-3; D is unclear. CDR3 amino acids: CASSQDYGRASSGNTIYF. CDR3 nucleotide sequence: TGTGCCAGCAGCCAAGATTATGGGAGGGCGAGCTCTGGAAACACCATATATTTT.